Listed below are T cell receptor beta chains from one sample, sequenced in a study of blood T cell repertoires in COVID-19. The repertoire was sequenced with immunoSEQ multiplex PCR; TCRdb's copy has only in-frame clones and lacks some. The profile shows about 86,000 clones, around four fifths of them singletons. The specimen was peripheral blood. These receptors were taken from a man aged 50-60 years with acute or convalescent COVID-19. Both conserved end residues are part of each CDR3. The order of the fields is D gene, J gene, clone size, V gene, CDR3 length, CDR3 protein, CDR3 DNA. D genes are given only for firm matches. Clone size is shown for a subset of rows, as once, few, many or a class of expanded clone.

NA TRBJ2-6 NA TRBV7-9 18 CASSPRGQGSSGANVLTF TGTGCCAGCAGCCCGAGGGGTCAGGGGTCATCTGGGGCCAACGTCCTGACTTTC
NA TRBJ2-2 NA TRBV19 15 CASQDIVIGGGKLFF TGTGCCAGTCAAGATATAGTAATTGGGGGCGGTAAGCTGTTTTTT
TRBD2 TRBJ2-7 NA TRBV4-2 16 CASSQRTSGATYEQYF TGTGCCAGCAGCCAAAGGACTAGCGGGGCAACCTACGAGCAGTACTTC
TRBD1 TRBJ1-4 NA TRBV4-3 14 CASSQDRGYEKLFF TGCGCCAGCAGCCAGGACAGGGGGTATGAAAAACTGTTTTTT
NA TRBJ1-6 NA TRBV29-1 13 CSVQTGDGSPLHF TGCAGCGTTCAAACAGGAGATGGTTCACCCCTCCACTTT
TRBD1 TRBJ1-4 NA TRBV7-9 17 CASSWRDRATTNEKLFF TGTGCCAGCAGCTGGCGGGACAGGGCTACAACTAATGAAAAACTGTTTTTT
TRBD1 TRBJ1-5 NA TRBV11-2 18 CASSLDQDRGVGNQPQHF TGTGCCAGCAGCTTAGATCAGGACAGGGGCGTCGGGAATCAGCCCCAGCATTTT
NA TRBJ1-5 NA TRBV30 17 CAWSAWEVGFSNQPQHF TGTGCCTGGAGTGCATGGGAGGTAGGGTTTAGCAATCAGCCCCAGCATTTT
TRBD1 TRBJ1-2 NA TRBV5-4 14 CASSTGTGYNGYTF TGTGCCAGCAGCACTGGGACAGGGTATAATGGCTACACCTTC
TRBD2 TRBJ2-7 NA TRBV6-5 15 CASSYSTSGSYEQYF TGTGCCAGCAGTTACTCGACTAGCGGGAGCTACGAGCAGTACTTC
TRBD1 TRBJ1-2 NA TRBV10-1 15 CASSLTTGGSGGYTF TGCGCCAGCAGCCTCACTACAGGGGGCTCTGGTGGCTACACCTTC
TRBD1 TRBJ2-2 NA TRBV6-5 16 CASSYQGQLNTGELFF TGTGCCAGCAGTTACCAGGGACAGCTCAACACCGGGGAGCTGTTTTTT
NA TRBJ1-2 NA TRBV21-1 15 CASSKEGQGIHGYTF TGTGCCAGCAGCAAAGAGGGACAGGGGATCCATGGCTACACCTTC
NA TRBJ1-1 once TRBV5-1 14 CASSLGGMNTEAFF TGCGCCAGCAGCCTCGGGGGGATGAACACTGAAGCTTTCTTT
TRBD2 TRBJ2-1 NA TRBV6-1 17 CASSGEEGVAGANEQFF TGTGCCAGCAGTGGGGAAGAGGGAGTAGCGGGAGCAAATGAGCAGTTCTTC
NA TRBJ1-1 once TRBV18 13 CASLQGLDTEAFF TGTGCCAGCTTACAGGGTTTAGACACTGAAGCTTTCTTT
NA TRBJ2-7 NA TRBV7-9 16 CASSLARGDTSYEQYF TGTGCCAGCAGCTTAGCCCGGGGGGACACAAGCTACGAGCAGTACTTC
TRBD1 TRBJ1-3 few TRBV18 17 CASSPSQGYSSGNTIYF TGTGCCAGCTCACCGTCACAGGGGTATTCTTCTGGAAACACCATATATTTT
TRBD2 TRBJ2-1 NA TRBV20-1 15 CSASKTSGKYNEQFF TGCAGTGCTAGTAAAACTAGCGGGAAATACAATGAGCAGTTCTTC
NA TRBJ2-3 NA TRBV7-2 14 CASSLSRTSDTQYF TGTGCCAGCAGCTTAAGCCGGACTTCAGATACGCAGTATTTT
NA TRBJ2-5 NA TRBV6-5 14 CASRTGTAQETQYF TGTGCCAGCAGGACGGGAACAGCCCAAGAGACCCAGTACTTC
TRBD1 TRBJ1-2 few TRBV5-6 13 CASSGTGNYGYTF TGTGCCAGCAGTGGGACAGGGAACTATGGCTACACCTTC
TRBD1 TRBJ2-5 NA TRBV5-4 15 CASSLGQGPQETQYF TGTGCCAGCAGCTTGGGACAGGGCCCCCAAGAGACCCAGTACTTC
TRBD2 TRBJ2-7 few TRBV7-2 16 CASSLSRTSGRHEQYF TGTGCCAGCAGCTTATCGCGTACTAGCGGGAGGCACGAGCAGTACTTC
TRBD1 TRBJ2-7 NA TRBV5-1 13 CARTGGASYEQYF TGCGCCAGAACAGGGGGCGCGTCCTACGAGCAGTACTTC
TRBD1 TRBJ1-1 once TRBV28 14 CASSSGQGGTEAFF TGTGCCAGCAGTTCCGGACAGGGGGGAACTGAAGCTTTCTTT
NA TRBJ2-7 few TRBV18 15 CASSPQPGRGKEQYF TGTGCCAGCTCACCACAACCGGGACGGGGGAAGGAGCAGTACTTC
TRBD2 TRBJ2-2 NA TRBV7-9 16 CASSQRASGSPGELFF TGTGCCAGCAGCCAGAGGGCCAGCGGGAGTCCCGGGGAGCTGTTTTTT
NA TRBJ2-1 NA TRBV19 15 CASSIGGESWNEQFF TGTGCCAGTAGTATAGGGGGGGAGTCCTGGAATGAGCAGTTCTTC
TRBD2 TRBJ2-1 NA TRBV24-1 16 CATSDPTSGTQDEQFF TGTGCCACCAGTGACCCGACTAGCGGGACTCAAGATGAGCAGTTCTTC
TRBD2 TRBJ2-7 NA TRBV3-1/TRBV3-2 16 CASSQVGTSGSNEQYF TGTGCCAGCAGCCAGGTTGGGACTAGCGGGAGTAACGAGCAGTACTTC
TRBD1 TRBJ2-2 NA TRBV11-2 17 CASSRRPGQGNTGELFF TGTGCCAGCAGCCGACGGCCGGGACAGGGGAACACCGGGGAGCTGTTTTTT
NA TRBJ1-3 NA TRBV29-1 13 CSVGESSGNTIYF TGCAGCGTAGGAGAGAGCTCTGGAAACACCATATATTTT
NA TRBJ2-7 NA TRBV6-5 14 CASATPGTTYEQYF TGTGCCAGCGCCACTCCTGGGACAACCTACGAGCAGTACTTC
NA TRBJ2-7 NA TRBV7-2 16 CASSLGRGTGSYEQYF TGTGCCAGCAGCTTAGGACGGGGAACAGGGTCCTACGAGCAGTACTTC
NA TRBJ2-3 NA TRBV6-2/TRBV6-3 15 CASSSRGFSTDTQYF TGTGCCAGCAGTTCCAGGGGATTTAGCACAGATACGCAGTATTTT
NA TRBJ2-1 NA TRBV15 14 CATSRDGVVGEQFF TGTGCCACCAGCAGAGATGGAGTGGTGGGTGAGCAGTTCTTC
NA TRBJ1-1 NA TRBV25-1 11 CASARTEEAFF TGTGCCAGCGCCCGTACTGAAGAAGCTTTCTTT
NA TRBJ2-1 few TRBV24-1 12 CATSDLQDEQFF TGTGCCACCAGTGATTTGCAGGATGAGCAGTTCTTC
NA TRBJ1-1 NA TRBV4-3 14 CASSQEVRLTEAFF TGCGCCAGCAGCCAAGAAGTCAGATTAACTGAAGCTTTCTTT
NA TRBJ1-2 NA TRBV30 15 CAWRKGGDTIYGYTF TGTGCCTGGAGAAAGGGAGGGGACACAATCTATGGCTACACCTTC
TRBD1 TRBJ1-6 NA TRBV27 15 CASSPGQGGNSPLHF TGTGCCAGCAGTCCGGGACAGGGAGGTAATTCACCCCTCCACTTT
NA TRBJ2-3 NA TRBV21-1 17 CASWGRRSLECTDTQYF TGTGCCAGCTGGGGCAGAAGATCCTTGGAGTGCACAGATACGCAGTATTTT
TRBD1 TRBJ1-5 NA TRBV15 20 CATSSRIKTAGGPGNQPQHF TGTGCCACCAGCTCACGAATCAAAACTGCAGGGGGCCCGGGCAATCAGCCCCAGCATTTT
NA TRBJ1-5 NA TRBV2 14 CASSERADHQPQHF TGTGCCAGCAGTGAGCGGGCAGACCATCAGCCCCAGCATTTT
NA TRBJ2-7 NA TRBV21-1 14 CASSKGTSVYEQYF TGTGCCAGCAGCAAAGGGACTAGCGTTTACGAGCAGTACTTC
NA TRBJ1-1 NA TRBV5-1 14 CASSLENGVAEAFF TGCGCCAGCAGCTTGGAAAATGGTGTAGCTGAAGCTTTCTTT
TRBD1 TRBJ1-2 NA TRBV18 15 CASSLGQGLNYGYTF TGTGCCAGCTCACTTGGACAGGGTCTAAACTATGGCTACACCTTC
TRBD2 TRBJ2-3 NA TRBV28 14 CASQVSGSTDTQYF TGTGCCAGCCAGGTTAGCGGGAGTACAGATACGCAGTATTTT
NA TRBJ1-3 NA TRBV5-1 15 CASSLDVSSGNTIYF TGCGCCAGCAGCTTGGACGTGAGCTCTGGAAACACCATATATTTT
TRBD2 TRBJ2-7 NA TRBV2 15 CASRVQRGGPDEQYF TGTGCCAGCAGGGTTCAGCGGGGAGGGCCCGACGAGCAGTACTTC
NA TRBJ2-5 once TRBV24-1 15 CATSDSGAGKETQYF TGTGCCACCAGTGATTCAGGGGCTGGGAAAGAGACCCAGTACTTC
NA TRBJ1-1 NA TRBV5-6 14 CASSRGTGGAEAFF TGTGCCAGCAGCAGAGGGACGGGGGGAGCTGAAGCTTTCTTT
TRBD1 TRBJ1-2 NA TRBV19 15 CASKDSGTGLYGYTF TGTGCCAGCAAAGACTCCGGGACAGGACTCTATGGCTACACCTTC
NA TRBJ2-1 NA TRBV19 16 CASSAPPYTHTDEQFF TGTGCCAGTAGTGCCCCCCCGTATACTCACACAGATGAGCAGTTCTTC
TRBD2 TRBJ2-7 NA TRBV6-5 13 CALEGTSGYEQYF TGTGCCTTAGAGGGGACTAGCGGCTACGAGCAGTACTTC
NA TRBJ2-3 few TRBV7-2 13 CASTLREGDTQYF TGTGCCAGCACCCTAAGAGAGGGAGATACGCAGTATTTT